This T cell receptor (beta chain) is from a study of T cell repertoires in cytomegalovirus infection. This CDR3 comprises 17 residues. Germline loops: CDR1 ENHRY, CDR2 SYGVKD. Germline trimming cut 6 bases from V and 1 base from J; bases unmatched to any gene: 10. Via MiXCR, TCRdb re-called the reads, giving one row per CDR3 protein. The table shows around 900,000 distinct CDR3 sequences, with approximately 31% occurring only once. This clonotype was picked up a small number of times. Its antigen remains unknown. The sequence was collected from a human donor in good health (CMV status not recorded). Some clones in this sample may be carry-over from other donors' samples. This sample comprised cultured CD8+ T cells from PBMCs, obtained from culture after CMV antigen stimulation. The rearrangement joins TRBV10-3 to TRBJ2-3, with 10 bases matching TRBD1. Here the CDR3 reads CAIRQSGGTGGTDTQYF. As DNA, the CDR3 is TGTGCCATCAGACAATCTGGTGGGACAGGGGGCACAGATACGCAGTATTTT.